Listed below are T cell receptor beta chains from one sample, sequenced in a study of siplizumab effects on memory and regulatory T cells. The protocol was immunoSEQ multiplex PCR, while the TCRdb copy is restricted to in-frame clones and leaves out a portion. The sample lists about 97,000 clones; around nine tenths were seen once. Sequenced input: CD4+ T cells sorted from blood. These receptors were collected from a human donor in good health. CDR3s include the opening cysteine and the closing phenylalanine or tryptophan. Each record gives: D gene, clone size, V gene, J gene, CDR3 protein, CDR3 DNA. D genes are given only for firm matches. For some rows the clone size is stated as once, few or many, or as a class when expanded; others skip it.

d_call: TRBD2
clone_size: .
v_call: TRBV30
j_call: TRBJ2-7
cdr3_aa: CAWGGGLLAGVYEQYF
cdr3_nt: TGTGCCTGGGGTGGGGGCCTTCTAGCGGGAGTCTACGAGCAGTACTTC

d_call: .
clone_size: .
v_call: TRBV9
j_call: TRBJ1-1
cdr3_aa: CASSVSLLNTEAFF
cdr3_nt: TGTGCCAGCAGCGTAAGTCTGTTGAACACTGAAGCTTTCTTT

d_call: TRBD1
clone_size: .
v_call: TRBV14
j_call: TRBJ1-1
cdr3_aa: CASSRFSGTGIEAFF
cdr3_nt: TGTGCCAGCAGCCGATTTTCCGGGACAGGGATTGAAGCTTTCTTT

d_call: TRBD2
clone_size: .
v_call: TRBV19
j_call: TRBJ2-1
cdr3_aa: CASTPSGTNEQFF
cdr3_nt: TGTGCCAGTACCCCTAGCGGGACCAATGAGCAGTTCTTC

d_call: .
clone_size: .
v_call: TRBV29-1
j_call: TRBJ1-1
cdr3_aa: CSAGRRGQGTTEAFF
cdr3_nt: TGCAGCGCGGGTCGGAGGGGTCAGGGGACCACTGAAGCTTTCTTT

d_call: .
clone_size: .
v_call: TRBV4-1
j_call: TRBJ2-6
cdr3_aa: CASSPPGSGANVLTF
cdr3_nt: TGCGCCAGCAGCCCCCCAGGGTCTGGGGCCAACGTCCTGACTTTC

d_call: .
clone_size: once
v_call: TRBV11-2
j_call: TRBJ2-3
cdr3_aa: CASSLEVPTDTQYF
cdr3_nt: TGTGCCAGCAGCTTAGAGGTTCCCACAGATACGCAGTATTTT

d_call: TRBD2
clone_size: .
v_call: TRBV4-2
j_call: TRBJ2-1
cdr3_aa: CASSHALAGGPVNEQFF
cdr3_nt: TGTGCCAGCAGCCATGCTCTAGCGGGAGGGCCGGTAAATGAGCAGTTCTTC

d_call: .
clone_size: .
v_call: TRBV7-6
j_call: TRBJ2-5
cdr3_aa: CASSPRNRRGQETQYF
cdr3_nt: TGTGCCAGCAGCCCCCGAAATCGGCGGGGCCAAGAGACCCAGTACTTC

d_call: .
clone_size: .
v_call: TRBV28
j_call: TRBJ2-5
cdr3_aa: CASKAAGLRETQYF
cdr3_nt: TGTGCCAGCAAAGCGGCAGGGCTACGAGAGACCCAGTACTTC

d_call: TRBD1
clone_size: once
v_call: TRBV7-8
j_call: TRBJ2-7
cdr3_aa: CASSLVQGAKEQYF
cdr3_nt: TGTGCCAGCAGCTTAGTCCAGGGGGCTAAGGAGCAGTACTTC

d_call: .
clone_size: .
v_call: TRBV11-2
j_call: TRBJ2-1
cdr3_aa: CASSLLTGRNYNEQFF
cdr3_nt: TGTGCCAGCAGCTTACTGACCGGCCGCAACTACAATGAGCAGTTCTTC

d_call: .
clone_size: .
v_call: TRBV18
j_call: TRBJ2-7
cdr3_aa: CASSTGTAIYEQYF
cdr3_nt: TGTGCCAGCTCCACCGGGACGGCTATCTACGAGCAGTACTTC

d_call: .
clone_size: .
v_call: TRBV15
j_call: TRBJ1-5
cdr3_aa: CATSRVRGGVSTQHF
cdr3_nt: TGTGCCACCAGCAGAGTTCGAGGGGGTGTTTCGACCCAGCATTTT

d_call: .
clone_size: .
v_call: TRBV5-1
j_call: TRBJ1-3
cdr3_aa: CASSSGSGVSGNTIYF
cdr3_nt: TGCGCCAGCAGCTCCGGCTCCGGGGTCTCTGGAAACACCATATATTTT

d_call: .
clone_size: once
v_call: TRBV29-1
j_call: TRBJ2-7
cdr3_aa: CSVETGTPGEQYF
cdr3_nt: TGCAGCGTCGAAACCGGGACTCCTGGGGAGCAGTACTTC

d_call: .
clone_size: .
v_call: TRBV7-2
j_call: TRBJ2-7
cdr3_aa: CASSPRDQSYEQYF
cdr3_nt: TGTGCCAGCAGCCCCCGGGACCAGTCCTACGAGCAGTACTTC

d_call: .
clone_size: few
v_call: TRBV6-4
j_call: TRBJ1-2
cdr3_aa: CASSAPTPPYGYTF
cdr3_nt: TGTGCCAGCAGTGCCCCGACTCCTCCCTATGGCTACACCTTC

d_call: .
clone_size: .
v_call: TRBV12-1
j_call: TRBJ2-1
cdr3_aa: CASMREANNEQFF
cdr3_nt: TGTGCCAGCATGAGAGAAGCTAACAATGAGCAGTTCTTC

d_call: .
clone_size: few
v_call: TRBV7-3
j_call: TRBJ2-1
cdr3_aa: CASSPRDGLYNEQFF
cdr3_nt: TGTGCCAGCAGCCCTCGGGATGGCTTATACAATGAGCAGTTCTTC

d_call: .
clone_size: .
v_call: TRBV5-1
j_call: TRBJ1-4
cdr3_aa: CASSEGGRAEKLFF
cdr3_nt: TGCGCCAGCAGCGAAGGGGGGCGTGCTGAAAAACTGTTTTTT

d_call: .
clone_size: once
v_call: TRBV28
j_call: TRBJ2-7
cdr3_aa: CASRWGPATYEQYF
cdr3_nt: TGTGCCAGCAGGTGGGGACCAGCGACCTACGAGCAGTACTTC

d_call: TRBD1
clone_size: once
v_call: TRBV2
j_call: TRBJ1-4
cdr3_aa: CASRSGTGIEKLFF
cdr3_nt: TGTGCCAGCCGATCCGGGACAGGAATCGAAAAACTGTTTTTT

d_call: TRBD1
clone_size: .
v_call: TRBV19
j_call: TRBJ2-2
cdr3_aa: CASRSQGGGTGELFF
cdr3_nt: TGTGCCAGTAGGTCACAGGGGGGAGGCACCGGGGAGCTGTTTTTT

d_call: TRBD1
clone_size: few
v_call: TRBV30
j_call: TRBJ1-1
cdr3_aa: CAWSSGQGATEAFF
cdr3_nt: TGTGCCTGGAGTTCGGGACAGGGGGCTACTGAAGCTTTCTTT

d_call: TRBD1
clone_size: .
v_call: TRBV10-1
j_call: TRBJ1-1
cdr3_aa: CASRKGGSSTEAFF
cdr3_nt: TGCGCCAGCAGAAAAGGGGGCTCCAGCACTGAAGCTTTCTTT

d_call: .
clone_size: few
v_call: TRBV27
j_call: TRBJ2-7
cdr3_aa: CASSFSRRDTHEQYF
cdr3_nt: TGTGCCAGCAGTTTTTCCCGGCGGGACACTCACGAGCAGTACTTC

d_call: .
clone_size: .
v_call: TRBV5-1
j_call: TRBJ2-3
cdr3_aa: CASEFDPARTDTQYF
cdr3_nt: TGCGCCAGCGAATTCGACCCGGCCCGTACAGATACGCAGTATTTT